This T cell receptor (beta chain) was identified in a study of CD8+CD57+ T cells in acquired aplastic anemia. The wider study: Isolated CD4+ and CD8+ cells, once sorted, yielded DNA averaging around 3 ug. Study results and limitations: Roughly 27 shared CD8+ CDR3s appeared highly expressed within patients' immunodominant clones.

According to the study, genomic DNA was the template for TCR beta VDJ and CDR3 profiling. TCRdb called the reads again in MiXCR, with one record for every CDR3 protein. This sample has roughly 250,000 distinct CDR3 sequences; around 82% occur once, and the top ten carry 40% to 50%. Notes on this clonotype: Its antigen remains unidentified.

The ends were cut back, 5 bases at V and 5 bases at J, with 9 bases in the middle. CDR3 length equals 12 residues. Germline V CDR1 and CDR2: LNHDA, SQIVND (reference sequence). In patients chosen for sequencing, flow cytometry had shown CD8+CD57+ cell expansion. The chain joins TRBV19 to TRBJ1-2; D uncertain. Sequencing was performed on sorted CD4+, CD8+, or CD8+CD57+ T cells (not recorded which) from PBMCs. The receptor was derived from a human donor with aplastic anemia. The CDR3 DNA sequence: TGTGCCAGTAGTCGACATCTTTATGGCTACACCTTC. Translating it yields CASSRHLYGYTF.